This T cell receptor beta chain stems from a study of Ad26.COV2.S vaccination and SARS-CoV-2 variants. Study background: Each vaccinee took Ad26.COV2.S intramuscularly, once or twice 56 days apart.

The ends were cut back, 0 bases at V and 10 bases at J, with 16 bases in the middle. In germline, CDR1 is LNHNV, CDR2 YYDKDF (reference sequence). CDR3 length: 15 residues. Of note for this clone: Its antigen is currently unknown.

Findings and limits, study-wide: After vaccination, substantial breadth of spike-specific CD8+ and CD4+ responses was reported. Placebo recipients and vaccine recipients were similar in non-spike TCR breadth.

Treatment described: roughly 20 received Ad26.COV2.S at low or high dose, single or two shots; several received placebo; per-sample allocation not given. Material that was analyzed had been drawn on day 63 after the first vaccine or placebo injection. The administered vaccine (an Ad26 vector) expressed Wuhan-strain SARS-CoV-2 spike. Clones were sequenced by immunoSEQ multiplex PCR, and TCRdb holds only the in-frame ones, with some missing. The table shows about 470,000 clones, with about 90% occurring only once. Sequences were derived from peripheral blood, sampled in a trial of Ad26.COV2.S vaccine versus placebo. This receptor was obtained from a person between 18 and 65 years old who received the Ad26.COV2.S COVID-19 vaccine or a placebo. This chain connects TRBV15 to TRBJ2-1; the D is unclear. This chain's CDR3 is CATSRDQVSFGEQFF. The CDR3 region has the DNA TGTGCCACCAGCAGAGATCAGGTCTCCTTCGGGGAGCAGTTCTTC.